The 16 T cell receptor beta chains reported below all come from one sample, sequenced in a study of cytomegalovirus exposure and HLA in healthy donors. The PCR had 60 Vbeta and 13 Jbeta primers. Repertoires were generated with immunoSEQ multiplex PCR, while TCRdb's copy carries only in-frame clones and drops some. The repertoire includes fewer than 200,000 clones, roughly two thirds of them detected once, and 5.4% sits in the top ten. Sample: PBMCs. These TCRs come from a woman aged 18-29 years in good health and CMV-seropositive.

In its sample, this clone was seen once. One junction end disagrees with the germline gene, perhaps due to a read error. The CDR3: CASSMTPMNAEAFF. Here the CDR3 DNA reads TGCGCCAGCAGCATGACACCCATGAACGCTGAAGCTTTCTTT. J is TRBJ1-1 and V is TRBV5-1; D gene ambiguous. The germline V gene has CDR1 SGHRS and CDR2 YFSETQ. This CDR3 is 14 amino acids long.

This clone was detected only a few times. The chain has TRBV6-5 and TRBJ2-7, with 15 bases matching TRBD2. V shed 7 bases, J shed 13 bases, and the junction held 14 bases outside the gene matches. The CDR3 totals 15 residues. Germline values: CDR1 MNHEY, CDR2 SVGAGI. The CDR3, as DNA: TGTGCCAGCACCCCCTCCCCGGGACTAGCGGGGGGATTCTACTTC. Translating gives CASTPSPGLAGGFYF.

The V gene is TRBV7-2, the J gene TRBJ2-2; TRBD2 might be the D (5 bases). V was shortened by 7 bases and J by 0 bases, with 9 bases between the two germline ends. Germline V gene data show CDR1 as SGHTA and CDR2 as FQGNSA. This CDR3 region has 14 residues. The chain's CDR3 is CASTPRANTGELFF. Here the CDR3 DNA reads TGTGCCAGCACCCCGCGGGCGAACACCGGGGAGCTGTTTTTT.

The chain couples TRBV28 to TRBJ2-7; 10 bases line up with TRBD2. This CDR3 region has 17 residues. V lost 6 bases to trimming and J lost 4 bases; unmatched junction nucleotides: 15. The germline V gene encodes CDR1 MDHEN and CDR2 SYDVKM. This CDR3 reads CASSSQGSGGSGYEQYF. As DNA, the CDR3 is TGTGCCAGCAGCTCCCAAGGTAGCGGGGGGAGTGGGTACGAGCAGTACTTC.

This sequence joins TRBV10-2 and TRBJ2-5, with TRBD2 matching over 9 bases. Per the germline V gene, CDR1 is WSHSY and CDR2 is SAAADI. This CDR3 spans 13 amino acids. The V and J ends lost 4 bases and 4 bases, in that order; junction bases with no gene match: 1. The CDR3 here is CASSVLAGETQYF. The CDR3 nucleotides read TGCGCCAGCAGTGTACTAGCGGGAGAGACCCAGTACTTC.

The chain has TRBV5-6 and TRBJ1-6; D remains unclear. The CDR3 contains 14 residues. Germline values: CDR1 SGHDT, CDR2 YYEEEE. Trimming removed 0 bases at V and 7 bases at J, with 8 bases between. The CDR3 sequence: CASSLGRYNSPLHF. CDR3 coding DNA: TGTGCCAGCAGCTTGGGGCGGTACAATTCACCCCTCCACTTT. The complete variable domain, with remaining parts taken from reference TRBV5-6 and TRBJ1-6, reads DAGVTQSPTHLIKTRGQQVTLRCSPKSGHDTVSWYQQALGQGPQFIFQYYEEEERQRGNFPDRFSGHQFPNYSSELNVNALLLGDSALYLCASSLGRYNSPLHFGNGTRLTVT.

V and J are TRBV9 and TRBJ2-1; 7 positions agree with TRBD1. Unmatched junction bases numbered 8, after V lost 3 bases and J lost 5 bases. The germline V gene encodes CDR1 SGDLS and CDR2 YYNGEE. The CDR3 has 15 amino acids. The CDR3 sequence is CASSAAGGVHNEQFF. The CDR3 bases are TGTGCCAGCAGCGCAGCAGGGGGAGTCCACAATGAGCAGTTCTTC.

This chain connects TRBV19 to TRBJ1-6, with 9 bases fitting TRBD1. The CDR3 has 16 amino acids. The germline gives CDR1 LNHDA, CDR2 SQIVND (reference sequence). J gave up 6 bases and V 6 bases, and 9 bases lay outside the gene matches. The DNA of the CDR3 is TGTGCCAGTAGAGGGACAGGGCTTTTTTCTAATTCACCCCTCCACTTT. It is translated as CASRGTGLFSNSPLHF.

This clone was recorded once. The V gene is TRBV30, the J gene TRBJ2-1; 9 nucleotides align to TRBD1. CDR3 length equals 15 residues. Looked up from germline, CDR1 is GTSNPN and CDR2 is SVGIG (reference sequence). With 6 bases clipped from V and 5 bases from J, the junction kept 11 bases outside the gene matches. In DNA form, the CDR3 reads TGTGCCTGCCTGAGCCCGGGACAGGGAAACAATGAGCAGTTCTTC. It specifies CACLSPGQGNNEQFF.

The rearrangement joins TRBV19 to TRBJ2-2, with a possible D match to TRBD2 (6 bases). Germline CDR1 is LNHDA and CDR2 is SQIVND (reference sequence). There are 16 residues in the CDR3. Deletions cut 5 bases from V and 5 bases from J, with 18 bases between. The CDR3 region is CASSAWDSLGTGELFF. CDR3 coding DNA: TGTGCCAGTAGTGCATGGGACTCCCTGGGGACCGGGGAGCTGTTTTTT.

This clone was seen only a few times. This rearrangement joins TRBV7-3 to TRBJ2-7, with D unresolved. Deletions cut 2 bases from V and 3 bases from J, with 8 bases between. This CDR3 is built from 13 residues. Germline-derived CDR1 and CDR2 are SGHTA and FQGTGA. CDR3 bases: TGTGCCAGCAGCTTAGGTCCAGGCTACGAGCAGTACTTC. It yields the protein CASSLGPGYEQYF.

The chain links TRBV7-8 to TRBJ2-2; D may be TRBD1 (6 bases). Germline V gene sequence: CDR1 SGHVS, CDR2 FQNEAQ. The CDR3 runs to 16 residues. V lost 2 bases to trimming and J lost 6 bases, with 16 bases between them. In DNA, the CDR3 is TGTGCCAGCAGCTTAACAGGGATTTTGGTACCCGGGGAGCTGTTTTTT. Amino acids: CASSLTGILVPGELFF.

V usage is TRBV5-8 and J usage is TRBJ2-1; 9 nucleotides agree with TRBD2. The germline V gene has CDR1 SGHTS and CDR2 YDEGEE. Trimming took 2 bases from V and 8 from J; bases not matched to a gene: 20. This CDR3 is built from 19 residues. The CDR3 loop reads CASSFPMTASGELEDEQFF. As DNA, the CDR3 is TGTGCCAGCAGCTTCCCCATGACGGCTAGCGGGGAGCTAGAGGATGAGCAGTTCTTC.

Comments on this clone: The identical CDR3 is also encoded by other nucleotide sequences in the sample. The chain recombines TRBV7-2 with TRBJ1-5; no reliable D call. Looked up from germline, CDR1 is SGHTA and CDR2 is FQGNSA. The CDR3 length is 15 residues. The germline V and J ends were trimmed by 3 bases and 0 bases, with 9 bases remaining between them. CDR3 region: CASSLLQDSNQPQHF. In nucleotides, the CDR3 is TGTGCCAGCAGCTTGTTGCAGGATAGCAATCAGCCCCAGCATTTT.

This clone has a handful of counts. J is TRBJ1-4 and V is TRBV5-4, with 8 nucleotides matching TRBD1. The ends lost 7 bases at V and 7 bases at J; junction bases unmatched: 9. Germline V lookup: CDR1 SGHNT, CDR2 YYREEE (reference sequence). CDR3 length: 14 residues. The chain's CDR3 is CASSSSTGGEKLFF. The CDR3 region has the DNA TGTGCCAGCTCCAGCTCCACAGGGGGTGAAAAACTGTTTTTT.

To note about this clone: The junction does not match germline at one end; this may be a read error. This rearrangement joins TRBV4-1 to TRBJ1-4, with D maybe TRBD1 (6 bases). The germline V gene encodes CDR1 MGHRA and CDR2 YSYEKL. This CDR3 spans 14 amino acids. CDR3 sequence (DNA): TGTGCCAGCAGGGTTACAGGGTCCGGGGAAAAACTGTTTTTT. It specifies CASRVTGSGEKLFF.